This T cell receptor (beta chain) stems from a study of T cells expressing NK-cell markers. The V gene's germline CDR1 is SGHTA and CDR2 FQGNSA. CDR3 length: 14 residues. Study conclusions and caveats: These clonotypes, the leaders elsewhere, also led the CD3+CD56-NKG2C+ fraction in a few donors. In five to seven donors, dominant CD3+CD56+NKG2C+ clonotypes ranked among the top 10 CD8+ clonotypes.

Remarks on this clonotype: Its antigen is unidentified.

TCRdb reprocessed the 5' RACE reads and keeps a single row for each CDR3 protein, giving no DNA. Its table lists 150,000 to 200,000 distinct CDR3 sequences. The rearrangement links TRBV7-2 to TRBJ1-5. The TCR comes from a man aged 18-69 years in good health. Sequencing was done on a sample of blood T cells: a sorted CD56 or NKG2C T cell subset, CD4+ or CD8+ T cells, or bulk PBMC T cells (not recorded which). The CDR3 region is CASSVEDIWQPQHF.